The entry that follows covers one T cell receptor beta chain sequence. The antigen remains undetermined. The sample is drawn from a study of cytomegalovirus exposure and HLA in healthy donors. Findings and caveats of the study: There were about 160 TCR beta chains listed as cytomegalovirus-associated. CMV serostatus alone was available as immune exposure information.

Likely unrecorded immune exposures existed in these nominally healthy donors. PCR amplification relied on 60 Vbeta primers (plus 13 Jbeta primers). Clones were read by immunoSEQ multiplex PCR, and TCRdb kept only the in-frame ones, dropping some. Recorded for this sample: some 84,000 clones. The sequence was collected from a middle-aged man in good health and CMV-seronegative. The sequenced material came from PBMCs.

CDR3 nucleotides: TGTGCCAGCAGAGCGCAGGGAAACACTGAAGCTTTCTTT. Translating it yields CASRAQGNTEAFF. The chain has TRBV2 and TRBJ1-1; D might be TRBD1 (5 bases). Germline CDR1 and CDR2: SNHLY and FYNNEI. The V end lost 6 bases, the J end lost 2 bases, and 10 bases lay between the germline ends. This CDR3 contains 13 residues.